The clone carrying this TCR beta chain was observed a handful of times. CDR3 length equals 15 residues. V lost 2 bases, J lost 6 bases, and 5 bases stayed unmatched. Germline CDR1 reads SGHRS; CDR2 reads YFSETQ. The data originate from a study of blood T cell repertoires in COVID-19. TCRdb keeps only in-frame clones here, not all; method: immunoSEQ multiplex PCR. The table lists roughly 280,000 clones, approximately 83% of them singletons, with approximately 10% in the top ten. What was sequenced was peripheral blood. V and J are TRBV5-1 and TRBJ2-2; 9 nucleotides match TRBD1. The clonotype was recovered from a woman in her 70s with acute or convalescent COVID-19. The CDR3 sequence is CASSFGQGRAGELFF. The DNA for the CDR3 is TGCGCCAGCAGCTTCGGACAGGGGAGGGCCGGGGAGCTGTTTTTT. The complete variable domain, with remaining parts taken from reference TRBV5-1 and TRBJ2-2, reads KAGVTQTPRYLIKTRGQQVTLSCSPISGHRSVSWYQQTPGQGLQFLFEYFSETQRNKGNFPGRFSGRQFSNSRSEMNVSTLELGDSALYLCASSFGQGRAGELFFGEGSRLTVL.